This passage covers 8 T cell receptor beta chains from one sample sequenced in a study of blood T cell repertoires in COVID-19 (dated by TCRdb to the early 2020s). Libraries were constructed by the immunoSEQ multiplex PCR assay. Held by TCRdb, this immuneACCESS table contains in-frame sequences only and omits some clones. Under half of the omission traces to an unresolved V gene where checked; the cause of the rest is unknown. The sample profile shows fewer than 450,000 clones; over 80% of them were found once. The ten largest clones add up to just under 6.5% of the sample. The material sequenced was peripheral blood. The source is a woman in her forties or fifties with COVID-19, enrolled during active disease.

The rearrangement links TRBV7-9 to TRBJ2-1, with TRBD1 matching 9 bases. Germline trimming cut 5 bases from V and 3 bases from J; bases unmatched to any gene: 5. The germline V gene has CDR1 SEHNR and CDR2 FQNEAQ (reference sequence). The CDR3 is 15 amino acids. CDR3 in DNA: TGTGCCAGCAGCCTCCGGGACAGGGTCTACAATGAGCAGTTCTTC. It codes for CASSLRDRVYNEQFF. The full variable domain, its missing parts supplied by reference TRBV7-9 and TRBJ2-1, is DTGVSQNPRHKITKRGQNVTFRCDPISEHNRLYWYRQTLGQGPEFLTYFQNEAQLEKSRLLSDRFSAERPKGSFSTLEIQRTEQGDSAMYLCASSLRDRVYNEQFFGPGTRLTVL.

The J gene is TRBJ2-3, the V gene TRBV5-1; 9 bases are shared with TRBD2. Germline V CDR1 and CDR2: SGHRS, YFSETQ. J gave up 6 bases and V 6 bases, and 14 bases lay outside the gene matches. This CDR3 contains 16 residues. The CDR3 DNA sequence: TGCGCCAGCACGCTAACCCTTAGCGGGAGTGGGGATACGCAGTATTTT. This encodes CASTLTLSGSGDTQYF.

This sequence joins TRBV7-9 and TRBJ2-5, with TRBD1 matching over 8 bases. This CDR3 has 14 residues. J lost 4 bases, V lost 1 base, and 2 bases had no gene match. Looked up from germline, CDR1 is SEHNR and CDR2 is FQNEAQ (reference sequence). The CDR3 here is CASSLGGTGETQYF. In DNA, the CDR3 is TGTGCCAGCAGCTTAGGGGGGACAGGAGAGACCCAGTACTTC.

This clone was detected once. V gene TRBV4-1 combines with J gene TRBJ2-6; no clear D. V lost 4 bases and J 1 base, leaving 14 bases between the germline ends. In germline, CDR1 is MGHRA, CDR2 YSYEKL. This CDR3 is built from 17 residues. This CDR3 reads CASSLTKPTSGANVLTF. For the CDR3, the DNA is TGCGCCAGCAGCCTCACGAAGCCGACATCTGGGGCCAACGTCCTGACTTTC.

The gene calls are TRBV11-2 and TRBJ2-3, with TRBD1 matching 7 bases. V was clipped by 2 bases and J by 6 bases; unmatched bases: 8. From germline, CDR1 is SGHAT and CDR2 FQNNGV. The CDR3 runs 15 residues. The CDR3 loop reads CASSLQGVGSDTQYF. The CDR3 DNA follows: TGTGCCAGCAGCTTACAGGGGGTAGGTTCGGATACGCAGTATTTT.

The chain recombines TRBV7-9 with TRBJ2-7; D gene ambiguous. Germline V gene data show CDR1 as SEHNR and CDR2 as FQNEAQ (reference sequence). V was clipped by 2 bases and J by 3 bases, with 8 bases between them. The CDR3 has 13 residues. The CDR3 is CASSLHYLYEQYF. CDR3 nucleotides: TGTGCCAGCAGCTTACACTACCTCTACGAGCAGTACTTC.

The chain employs TRBV6-5 and TRBJ2-7; 8 nucleotides align to TRBD1. This CDR3 has 15 residues. Germline trimming cut 6 bases from V and 4 bases from J; bases unmatched to any gene: 11. In germline, CDR1 is MNHEY, CDR2 SVGAGI. The CDR3 nucleotides are TGTGCCAGCAGCCCCGCCGGACAGGGACGTTACGAGCAGTACTTC. This translates into CASSPAGQGRYEQYF.

The sample holds one count of this clone. The chain combines TRBV12-5 with TRBJ2-3; perhaps TRBD2 as D (6 bases). The CDR3 has 16 amino acids. With 2 bases removed from V and 2 bases from J, the gap between germline ends came to 14 bases. Per the germline V gene, CDR1 is LGHNT and CDR2 is FRNRAP. The DNA for the CDR3 is TGTGCTAGTGGTTTGTATACGGGAGCGCTCACAGATACGCAGTATTTT. This gives the protein CASGLYTGALTDTQYF. The entire variable domain, with the rest obtained from reference TRBV12-5 and TRBJ2-3, is as follows: DARVTQTPRHKVTEMGQEVTMRCQPILGHNTVFWYRQTMMQGLELLAYFRNRAPLDDSGMPKDRFSAEMPDATLATLKIQPSEPRDSAVYFCASGLYTGALTDTQYFGPGTRLTVL.